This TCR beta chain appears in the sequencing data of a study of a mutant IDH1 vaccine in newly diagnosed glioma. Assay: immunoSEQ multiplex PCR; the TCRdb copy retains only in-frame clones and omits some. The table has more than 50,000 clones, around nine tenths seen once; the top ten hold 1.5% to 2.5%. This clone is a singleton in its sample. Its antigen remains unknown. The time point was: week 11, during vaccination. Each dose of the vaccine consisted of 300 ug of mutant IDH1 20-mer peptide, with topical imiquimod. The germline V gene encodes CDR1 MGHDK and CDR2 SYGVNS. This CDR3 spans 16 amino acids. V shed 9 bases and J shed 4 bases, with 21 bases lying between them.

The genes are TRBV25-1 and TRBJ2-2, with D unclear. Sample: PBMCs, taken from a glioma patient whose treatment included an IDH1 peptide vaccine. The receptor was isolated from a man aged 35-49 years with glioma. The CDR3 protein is CASSTSFGRITGELFF. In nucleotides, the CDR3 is TGTGCCAGTTCGACTTCTTTTGGCAGGATCACCGGGGAGCTGTTTTTT.